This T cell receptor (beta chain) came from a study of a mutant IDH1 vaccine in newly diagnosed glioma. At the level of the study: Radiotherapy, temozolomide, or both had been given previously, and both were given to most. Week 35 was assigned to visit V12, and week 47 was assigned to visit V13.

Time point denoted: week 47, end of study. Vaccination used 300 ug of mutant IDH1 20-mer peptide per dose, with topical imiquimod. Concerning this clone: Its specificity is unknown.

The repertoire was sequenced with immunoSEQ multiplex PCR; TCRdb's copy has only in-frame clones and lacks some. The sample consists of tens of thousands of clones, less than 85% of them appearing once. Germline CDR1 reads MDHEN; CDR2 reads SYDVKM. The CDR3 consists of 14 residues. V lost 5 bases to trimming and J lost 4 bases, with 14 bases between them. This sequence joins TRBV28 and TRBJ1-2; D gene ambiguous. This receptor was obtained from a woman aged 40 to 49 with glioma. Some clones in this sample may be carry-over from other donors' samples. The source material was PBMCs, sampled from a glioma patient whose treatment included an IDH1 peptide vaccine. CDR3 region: CASSPPGSGYGYTF. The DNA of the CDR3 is TGTGCCAGCAGTCCCCCCGGGTCGGGCTATGGCTACACCTTC.